One sample yielded the 12 T cell receptor beta chains listed below, sequenced in a study of control samples from healthy donors and cancer patients. Assay: immunoSEQ multiplex PCR; the TCRdb copy retains only in-frame clones and omits some. The sample holds about 7,400 clones, roughly 85% seen once. What was sequenced was PBMCs. Receptor source: a man in his 70s with lung cancer.

The chain links TRBV2 to TRBJ2-5, with D unresolved. V was trimmed by 6 bases and J by 5 bases, leaving 10 bases between them. The CDR3 is made up of 12 amino acids. Germline-derived CDR1 and CDR2 are SNHLY and FYNNEI. CDR3 loop: CASSAWTETQYF. CDR3 nucleotide sequence: TGTGCCAGCAGCGCCTGGACGGAGACCCAGTACTTC. The full variable domain, rest sourced from reference TRBV2 and TRBJ2-5, is EPEVTQTPSHQVTQMGQEVILRCVPISNHLYFYWYRQILGQKVEFLVSFYNNEISEKSEIFDDQFSVERPDGSNFTLKIRSTKLEDSAMYFCASSAWTETQYFGPGTRLLVL.

This chain connects TRBV19 to TRBJ1-5; D is uncertain. Per germline, CDR1 LNHDA and CDR2 SQIVND (reference sequence). The CDR3 sequence is 19 residues long. The germline V and J ends were trimmed by 0 bases and 0 bases, with 18 bases remaining between them. The CDR3 loop reads CASSIEPLAAVYSNQPQHF. Written as DNA, the CDR3 is TGTGCCAGTAGTATAGAACCACTCGCCGCCGTCTATAGCAATCAGCCCCAGCATTTT.

This rearrangement joins TRBV18 to TRBJ1-3; D not certain. The CDR3 spans 17 residues. V shed 3 bases and J shed 0 bases, with 15 bases lying between them. The germline CDR1 and CDR2 sequences are KGHSH and LQKENI. The CDR3 nucleotides are TGTGCCAGCTCACCTAGGCCTCGGCCGGCCTCTGGAAACACCATATATTTT. Translating gives CASSPRPRPASGNTIYF.

The DNA of the CDR3 is TGTGCCTGGAAAGCAGGCCCGAAAACCTACGAGCAGTACTTC. It specifies CAWKAGPKTYEQYF. This chain joins TRBV30 and TRBJ2-7; D is undetermined. The CDR3 has 14 amino acids. V was cut by 4 bases and J by 2 bases, with 15 bases left in between. Germline loops: CDR1 GTSNPN, CDR2 SVGIG (reference sequence).

The genes are TRBV30 and TRBJ2-2; 9 bases fit TRBD1. From germline, CDR1 is GTSNPN and CDR2 SVGIG (reference sequence). V lost 3 bases, J lost 8 bases, and 7 bases stayed unmatched. This CDR3 has 14 residues. The CDR3 loop is CAWRGDRVAGELFF. The DNA for the CDR3 is TGTGCCTGGAGAGGGGACAGGGTAGCGGGGGAGCTGTTTTTT. Using reference TRBV30 and TRBJ2-2 for the parts outside the CDR3, the full variable domain is SQTIHQWPATLVQPVGSPLSLECTVEGTSNPNLYWYRQAAGRGLQLLFYSVGIGQISSEVPQNLSASRPQDRQFILSSKKLLLSDSGFYLCAWRGDRVAGELFFGEGSRLTVL.

The gene calls are TRBV7-2 and TRBJ2-5; 14 bases are a match to TRBD2. Germline CDR1 SGHTA, CDR2 FQGNSA. CDR3 length equals 16 residues. V shed 4 bases and J 5 bases; nucleotides not matched to a gene: 6. Here the CDR3 DNA reads TGTGCCAGCAGCTCGACTAGCGGGAGGGGTCGGGAGACCCAGTACTTC. As protein: CASSSTSGRGRETQYF.

The chain is built from TRBV10-3 and TRBJ2-2; no definite D call. The germline CDR1 and CDR2 sequences are ENHRY and SYGVKD. CDR3 length equals 15 residues. The germline V and J ends were trimmed by 0 bases and 6 bases, with 11 bases remaining between them. This chain's CDR3 is CAISESRATAGELFF. The DNA of the CDR3 is TGTGCCATCAGTGAGTCTCGGGCGACCGCCGGGGAGCTGTTTTTT.

The J gene is TRBJ2-1, the V gene TRBV2; 9 bases are shared with TRBD1. CDR1 SNHLY and CDR2 FYNNEI come from the germline V gene. This CDR3 contains 14 residues. V was pared by 9 bases and J by 6 bases, with 9 bases of the junction left unmatched. CDR3 in DNA: TGTGCCAGAGAACAGGGGGCTCTCTCCAATGAGCAGTTCTTC. Its translation is CAREQGALSNEQFF.

This chain links TRBV4-1 with TRBJ2-2; 9 nucleotides align to TRBD2. V trimming: 1 base; J trimming: 1 base; junction bases outside the gene matches: 7. The CDR3 is 18 residues long. From germline, CDR1 is MGHRA and CDR2 YSYEKL. The CDR3: CASSQVRRREGNTGELFF. CDR3 DNA sequence: TGCGCCAGCAGCCAAGTTCGGCGGCGGGAGGGGAACACCGGGGAGCTGTTTTTT.

This clone has only one observation. The V and J genes are TRBV11-2 and TRBJ2-7, with TRBD2 identical over 12 bases. The CDR3 is 15 residues long. J gave up 6 bases and V 5 bases, and 8 bases lay outside the gene matches. Germline assignment: CDR1 SGHAT and CDR2 FQNNGV. The CDR3 spells CASSEGTSGWGEQYF. The CDR3 region has the DNA TGTGCCAGCAGCGAAGGGACTAGCGGGTGGGGCGAGCAGTACTTC.

The genes are TRBV7-9 and TRBJ1-6; 8 bases are a match to TRBD1. Per the germline V gene, CDR1 is SEHNR and CDR2 is FQNEAQ (reference sequence). V shed 3 bases and J 6 bases; nucleotides not matched to a gene: 7. This CDR3 is 16 amino acids long. In nucleotides, the CDR3 is TGTGCCAGCAGCTTGAGGGTGACAGGGGTTAATTCACCCCTCCACTTT. Its translation is CASSLRVTGVNSPLHF.

The chain has TRBV27 and TRBJ2-1; the D gene is possibly TRBD1 (6 bases). The length of the CDR3 is 13 residues. The V end was cut by 2 bases, the J end by 9 bases, with 11 bases between. The germline CDR1 and CDR2 sequences are MNHEY and SMNVEV (reference sequence). CDR3 bases: TGTGCCAGCAGTTTAGGACAGTTTACTGAGCAGTTCTTC. Its protein product is CASSLGQFTEQFF.